The source of this TCR beta chain is a study of T cells in Graves' hyperthyroidism and ophthalmopathy. Study results and limitations: Within blood appeared most thyroid clonotypes that had expanded above 0.001.

The source material, RNA transcripts, was used to amplify TCR beta CDR3 regions. The TCR CDR3 first-round RT-PCR relied on the HTBI primer set. TCRdb reprocessed the multiplex PCR reads with MiXCR, giving one entry per CDR3 protein. The data hold 350,000 to 400,000 distinct CDR3 sequences, with 15% to 20% observed a single time. Graves' hyperthyroidism without ophthalmopathy progression within 18 months was termed stable. The study excluded patients with uncontrolled infection, other autoimmune disease, pregnancy or lactation. The germline gives CDR1 GTSNPN, CDR2 SVGIG (reference sequence). This CDR3 has 13 residues. Losses at the gene ends were 3 bases for V and 11 bases for J; bases not matched to a gene: 11. This clonotype has a count of ten or more. Its antigen is still unknown.

The clonotype was recovered from a woman in her late teens or twenties with Graves' hyperthyroidism. V is TRBV30 and J is TRBJ1-1; the match to TRBD1 covers 8 bases. Sequenced input: blood. CDR3 protein: CAWSTGTGQVAFF. The CDR3 DNA reads TGTGCCTGGAGCACCGGGACAGGCCAGGTGGCTTTCTTT.